The rows below give T cell receptor beta chains drawn from one sample of a study of cytotoxic CD8 clonotypes in ibrutinib-treated CLL. Generated by immunoSEQ multiplex PCR, the TCRdb table keeps only in-frame clones and is missing some. The data hold about 50,000 clones, with approximately 71% observed a single time. Sample: PBMCs, taken after 12 months of ibrutinib treatment. These receptors were taken from a human donor with chronic lymphocytic leukemia. The CDR3 runs from the conserved cysteine through the conserved F or W. A D gene is named only where the DNA matches it firmly. Only part of the rows carry a size: once, few, many, or a class if the clone is expanded.

TRBJ1-5 | . | . | TRBV7-3 | CASSFSRTYQPQHF | TGTGCCAGCAGCTTTTCCAGAACCTATCAGCCCCAGCATTTT
TRBJ2-7 | . | once | TRBV13 | CASSLRSVASEQYF | TGTGCCAGCAGCTTACGGTCCGTTGCCTCCGAGCAGTACTTC
TRBJ1-1 | TRBD1 | . | TRBV5-1 | CASSFLPRDRGEAFF | TGCGCCAGCAGCTTCTTGCCCCGGGACAGAGGAGAAGCTTTCTTT
TRBJ2-1 | TRBD2 | . | TRBV9 | CASNPAGGTYNEQFF | TGTGCCAGCAATCCAGCGGGAGGAACCTACAATGAGCAGTTCTTC
TRBJ1-5 | TRBD1 | . | TRBV19 | CASRQGAHQPQHF | TGTGCCAGTAGACAGGGGGCCCATCAGCCCCAGCATTTT
TRBJ1-1 | TRBD1 | . | TRBV7-2 | CASSIRQGLTEAFF | TGTGCCAGCAGCATAAGACAGGGTTTAACTGAAGCTTTCTTT
TRBJ1-5 | . | few | TRBV28 | CASSWDPQPQHF | TGTGCCAGCAGTTGGGACCCTCAGCCCCAGCATTTT
TRBJ2-3 | TRBD1 | . | TRBV7-3 | CASSIQGASTDTQYF | TGTGCCAGCAGCATACAGGGGGCAAGCACAGATACGCAGTATTTT
TRBJ2-5 | . | . | TRBV27 | CASRAFISGQETQYF | TGTGCCAGCAGGGCGTTTATTAGCGGTCAAGAGACCCAGTACTTC
TRBJ2-5 | . | . | TRBV11-2 | CASSTSSVGQETQYF | TGTGCCAGCAGCACATCTAGCGTAGGACAAGAGACCCAGTACTTC
TRBJ2-7 | . | . | TRBV18 | CASSPGTYEQYF | TGTGCCAGCTCCCCAGGGACCTACGAGCAGTACTTC
TRBJ2-3 | TRBD2 | . | TRBV29-1 | CSVEGLAGGPFRTDTQYF | TGCAGCGTCGAGGGACTAGCGGGAGGGCCATTCCGTACAGATACGCAGTATTTT
TRBJ1-2 | . | . | TRBV28 | CASSLRAGGGLRGYTF | TGTGCCAGCAGTTTACGTGCAGGTGGGGGATTGCGCGGCTACACCTTC
TRBJ2-1 | . | once | TRBV9 | CASSSTGSSYNEQFF | TGTGCCAGCAGCTCCACCGGTAGCTCCTACAATGAGCAGTTCTTC
TRBJ2-7 | . | many | TRBV11-2 | CASSQPTYERYF | TGTGCCAGCAGCCAGCCCACCTACGAGCGGTACTTC
TRBJ2-1 | TRBD1 | . | TRBV7-6 | CASSLAGDRGHEQFF | TGTGCCAGCAGCTTAGCGGGAGACAGGGGGCATGAGCAGTTCTTC
TRBJ2-1 | . | many | TRBV5-4 | CASTSSQDHNEQFF | TGTGCCAGCACCTCTTCTCAGGACCACAATGAGCAGTTCTTC
TRBJ2-7 | . | . | TRBV6-1 | CASSEVGGPYEQYF | TGTGCCAGCAGTGAAGTCGGTGGTCCCTACGAGCAGTACTTC
TRBJ1-4 | . | few | TRBV28 | CASRLLGEKLFF | TGTGCCAGCAGGCTATTGGGTGAAAAACTGTTTTTT
TRBJ2-5 | . | few | TRBV18 | CASSPPVDRLQYF | TGTGCCAGCTCACCCCCCGTAGACAGGCTCCAGTACTTC
TRBJ2-7 | . | . | TRBV30 | CATDWKTYEQYF | TGTGCCACTGACTGGAAAACCTACGAGCAGTACTTC
TRBJ1-2 | TRBD1 | . | TRBV28 | CASSNGDRGHSGYTF | TGTGCCAGCAGTAACGGGGACAGGGGGCACAGCGGCTACACCTTC
TRBJ1-3 | . | . | TRBV10-3 | CAISAPTGAGNTIYF | TGTGCCATCAGTGCTCCCACGGGGGCTGGAAACACCATATATTTT
TRBJ2-7 | TRBD2 | few | TRBV19 | CASSMGLAGNAEQYF | TGTGCCAGTAGTATGGGACTAGCGGGAAACGCCGAGCAGTACTTC
TRBJ2-6 | TRBD2 | . | TRBV5-4 | CASSSAASGSGSGANVLTF | TGTGCCAGCAGCTCCGCGGCTAGCGGGAGTGGGTCTGGGGCCAACGTCCTGACTTTC
TRBJ2-3 | . | . | TRBV28 | CASTGTSTDTQYF | TGTGCCAGCACGGGGACTAGCACAGATACGCAGTATTTT